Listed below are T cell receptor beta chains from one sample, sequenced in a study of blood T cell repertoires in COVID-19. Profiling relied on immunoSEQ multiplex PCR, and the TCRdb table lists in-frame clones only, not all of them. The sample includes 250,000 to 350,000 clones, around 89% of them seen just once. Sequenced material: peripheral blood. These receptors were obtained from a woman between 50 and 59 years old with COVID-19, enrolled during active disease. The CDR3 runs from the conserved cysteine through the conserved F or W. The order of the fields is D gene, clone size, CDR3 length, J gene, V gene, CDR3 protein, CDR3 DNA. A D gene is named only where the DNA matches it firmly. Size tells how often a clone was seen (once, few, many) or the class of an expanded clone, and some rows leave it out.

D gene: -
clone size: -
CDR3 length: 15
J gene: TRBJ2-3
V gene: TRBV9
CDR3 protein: CASSVLGGGTDTQYF
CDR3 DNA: TGTGCCAGCAGCGTATTAGGGGGAGGGACAGATACGCAGTATTTT

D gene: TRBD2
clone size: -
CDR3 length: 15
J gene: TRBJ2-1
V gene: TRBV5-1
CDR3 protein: CASSSASGFYNEQFF
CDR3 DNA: TGCGCCAGCAGCTCCGCTAGCGGGTTCTACAATGAGCAGTTCTTC

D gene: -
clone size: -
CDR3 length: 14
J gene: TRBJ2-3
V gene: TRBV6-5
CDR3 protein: CASRVWQGLDTQYF
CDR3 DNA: TGTGCCAGCAGGGTTTGGCAGGGGTTAGATACGCAGTATTTT

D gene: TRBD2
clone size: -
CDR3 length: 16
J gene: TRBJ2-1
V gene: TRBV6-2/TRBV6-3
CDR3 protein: CASSYAVAGIYNEQFF
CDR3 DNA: TGTGCCAGCAGTTACGCGGTAGCGGGAATCTACAATGAGCAGTTCTTC

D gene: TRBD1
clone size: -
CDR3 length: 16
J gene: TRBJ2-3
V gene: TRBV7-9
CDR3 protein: CASSDRERSGTDTQYF
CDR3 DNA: TGTGCCAGCAGCGACAGGGAGCGCTCGGGCACAGATACGCAGTATTTT

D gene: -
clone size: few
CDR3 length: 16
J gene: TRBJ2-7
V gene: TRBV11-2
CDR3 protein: CASNPRGVAGSYEQYF
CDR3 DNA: TGTGCCAGCAATCCAAGGGGCGTGGCCGGCTCCTACGAGCAGTACTTC

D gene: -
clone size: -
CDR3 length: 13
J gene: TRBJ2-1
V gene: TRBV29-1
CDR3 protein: CSVVRQVYNEQFF
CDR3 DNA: TGCAGCGTTGTGCGACAGGTTTATAATGAGCAGTTCTTC

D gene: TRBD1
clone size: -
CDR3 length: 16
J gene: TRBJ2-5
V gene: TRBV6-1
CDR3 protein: CASSERTGGLGETQYF
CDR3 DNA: TGTGCCAGCAGTGAAAGGACAGGGGGATTGGGAGAGACCCAGTACTTC

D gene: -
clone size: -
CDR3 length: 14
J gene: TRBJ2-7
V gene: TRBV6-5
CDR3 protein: CASIVRTAIYEQYF
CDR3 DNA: TGTGCCAGCATCGTTCGGACTGCCATTTACGAGCAGTACTTC

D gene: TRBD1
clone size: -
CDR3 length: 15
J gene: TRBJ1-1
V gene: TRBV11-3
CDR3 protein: CASSFTGGRNTEAFF
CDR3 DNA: TGTGCCAGCAGCTTTACAGGGGGCCGGAACACTGAAGCTTTCTTT

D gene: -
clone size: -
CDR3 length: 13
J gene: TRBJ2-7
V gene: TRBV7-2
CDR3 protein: CASSRRTLYEQYF
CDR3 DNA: TGTGCCAGCAGCCGCCGGACTTTATACGAGCAGTACTTC

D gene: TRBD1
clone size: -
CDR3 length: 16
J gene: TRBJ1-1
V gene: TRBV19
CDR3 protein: CASSIRNGQVNTEAFF
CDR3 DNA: TGTGCCAGTAGTATAAGAAACGGACAGGTGAACACTGAAGCTTTCTTT

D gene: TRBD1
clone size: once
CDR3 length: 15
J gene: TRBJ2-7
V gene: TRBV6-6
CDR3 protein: CASSSGTENPYEQYF
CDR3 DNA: TGTGCCAGCAGTTCGGGGACAGAAAACCCCTACGAGCAGTACTTC

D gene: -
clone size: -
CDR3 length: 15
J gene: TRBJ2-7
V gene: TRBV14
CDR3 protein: CASSPGGGGFHEQYF
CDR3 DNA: TGTGCCAGCAGCCCTGGCGGAGGTGGGTTCCACGAGCAGTACTTC

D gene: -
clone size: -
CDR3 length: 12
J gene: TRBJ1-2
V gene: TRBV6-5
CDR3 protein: CAITQGGYGYTF
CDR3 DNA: TGTGCCATTACTCAGGGTGGGTATGGCTACACCTTC

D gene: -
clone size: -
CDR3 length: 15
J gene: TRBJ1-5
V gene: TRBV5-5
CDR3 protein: CASSLWEQGNQPQHF
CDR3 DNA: TGTGCCAGCAGCTTATGGGAGCAGGGGAATCAGCCCCAGCATTTT

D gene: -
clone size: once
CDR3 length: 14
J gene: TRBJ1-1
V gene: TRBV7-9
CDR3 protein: CASSLYRASTEAFF
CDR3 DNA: TGTGCCAGCAGCTTATACAGGGCGAGCACTGAAGCTTTCTTT

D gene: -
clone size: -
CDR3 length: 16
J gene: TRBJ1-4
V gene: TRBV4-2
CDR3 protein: CASSQGISATNEKLFF
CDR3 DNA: TGTGCCAGCAGCCAAGGTATCAGTGCAACTAATGAAAAACTGTTTTTT

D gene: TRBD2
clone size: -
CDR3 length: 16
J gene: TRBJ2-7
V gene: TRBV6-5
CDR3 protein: CASSYSLTSSTYEQYF
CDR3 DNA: TGTGCCAGCAGTTACTCCCTGACTAGCAGTACCTACGAGCAGTACTTC

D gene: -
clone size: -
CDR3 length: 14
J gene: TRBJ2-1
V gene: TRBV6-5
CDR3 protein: CASSYGPATNEQFF
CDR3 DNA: TGTGCCAGCAGTTATGGGCCAGCTACCAATGAGCAGTTCTTC

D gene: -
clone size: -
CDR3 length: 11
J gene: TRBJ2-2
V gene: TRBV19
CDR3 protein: CASNRVGELFF
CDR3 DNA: TGTGCCAGTAACAGGGTCGGGGAGCTGTTTTTT

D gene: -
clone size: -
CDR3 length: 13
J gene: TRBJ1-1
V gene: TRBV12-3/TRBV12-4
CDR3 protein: CASSWDTHGAAFF
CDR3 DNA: TGTGCCAGCAGCTGGGACACGCATGGAGCAGCTTTCTTT

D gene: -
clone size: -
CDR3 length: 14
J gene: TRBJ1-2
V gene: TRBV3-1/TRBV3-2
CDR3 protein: CASSRRQGDYGYTF
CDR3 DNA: TGTGCCAGCAGCCGAAGGCAGGGTGACTATGGCTACACCTTC

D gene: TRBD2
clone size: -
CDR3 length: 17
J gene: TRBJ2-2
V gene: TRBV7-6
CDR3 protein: CASSSPGSGRSTGELFF
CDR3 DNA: TGTGCCAGCAGCTCCCCGGGTAGCGGGAGATCAACCGGGGAGCTGTTTTTT

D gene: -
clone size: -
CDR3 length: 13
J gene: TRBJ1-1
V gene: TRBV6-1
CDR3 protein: CASSEPGLTGAFF
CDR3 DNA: TGTGCCAGCAGTGAACCAGGGCTGACTGGGGCTTTCTTT

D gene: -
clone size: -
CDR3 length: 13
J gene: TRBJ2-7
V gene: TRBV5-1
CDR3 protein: CASSLASTYEQYF
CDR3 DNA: TGCGCCAGCAGCTTGGCCAGTACCTACGAGCAGTACTTC

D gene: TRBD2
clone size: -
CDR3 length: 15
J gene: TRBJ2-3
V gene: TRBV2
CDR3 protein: CASGLAGVATDTQYF
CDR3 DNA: TGTGCCAGCGGGCTAGCGGGAGTAGCCACAGATACGCAGTATTTT

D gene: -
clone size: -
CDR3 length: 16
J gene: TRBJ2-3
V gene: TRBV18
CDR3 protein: CASSLRTVLRTDTQYF
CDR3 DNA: TGTGCCAGCTCACTGCGGACAGTCCTCCGCACAGATACGCAGTATTTT

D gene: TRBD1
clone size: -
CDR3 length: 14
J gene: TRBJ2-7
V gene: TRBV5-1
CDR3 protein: CASSRVGGSYEQYF
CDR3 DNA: TGCGCCAGCAGTAGAGTAGGGGGCTCTTACGAGCAGTACTTC

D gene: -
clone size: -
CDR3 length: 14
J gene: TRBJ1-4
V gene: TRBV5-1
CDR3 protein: CASSSRQPMEKLFF
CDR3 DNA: TGCGCCAGCAGCTCCAGACAGCCTATGGAAAAACTGTTTTTT

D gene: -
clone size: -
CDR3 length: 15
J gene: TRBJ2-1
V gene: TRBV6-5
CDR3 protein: CASAQARGAYNEQFF
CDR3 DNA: TGTGCCAGCGCGCAGGCCAGGGGCGCCTACAATGAGCAGTTCTTC

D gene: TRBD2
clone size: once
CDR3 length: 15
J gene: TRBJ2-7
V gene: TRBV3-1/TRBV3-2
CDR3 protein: CASSQGNSGSYEQYF
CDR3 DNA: TGTGCCAGCAGCCAAGGGAATAGCGGGTCCTACGAGCAGTACTTC

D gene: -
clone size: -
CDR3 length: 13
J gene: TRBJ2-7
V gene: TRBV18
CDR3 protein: CASSATSSYEQYF
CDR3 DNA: TGTGCCAGCTCAGCAACTAGCTCCTACGAGCAGTACTTC

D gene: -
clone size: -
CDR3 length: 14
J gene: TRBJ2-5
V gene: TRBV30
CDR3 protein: CAWSGAQGLETQYF
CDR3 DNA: TGTGCCTGGAGTGGCGCGCAGGGGCTAGAGACCCAGTACTTC

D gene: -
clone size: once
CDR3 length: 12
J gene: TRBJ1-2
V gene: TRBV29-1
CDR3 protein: CSVTRGSGGYTF
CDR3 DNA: TGCAGCGTGACTCGGGGTTCGGGGGGCTACACCTTC

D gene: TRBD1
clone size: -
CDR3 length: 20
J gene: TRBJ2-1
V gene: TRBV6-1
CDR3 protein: CASSEAVPGQAGNSYNEQFF
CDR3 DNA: TGTGCCAGCAGTGAAGCGGTCCCGGGACAGGCCGGGAACTCCTACAATGAGCAGTTCTTC

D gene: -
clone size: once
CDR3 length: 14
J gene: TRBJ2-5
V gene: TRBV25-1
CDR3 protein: CASSEQGMQETQYF
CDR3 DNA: TGTGCCAGTTCTGAACAGGGTATGCAAGAGACCCAGTACTTC

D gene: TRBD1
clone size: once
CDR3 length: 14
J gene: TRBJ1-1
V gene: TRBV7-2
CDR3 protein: CASSSRTGSGEAFF
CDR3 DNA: TGTGCCAGCAGCTCAAGGACAGGGTCGGGGGAAGCTTTCTTT

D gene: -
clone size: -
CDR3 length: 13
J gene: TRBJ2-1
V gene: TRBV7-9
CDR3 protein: CASSLAGGGEQFF
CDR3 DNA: TGTGCCAGCAGCTTAGCCGGTGGAGGTGAGCAGTTCTTC

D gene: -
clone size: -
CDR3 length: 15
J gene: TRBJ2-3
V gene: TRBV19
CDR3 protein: CASSIEGLGTDTQYF
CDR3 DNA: TGTGCCAGTAGTATAGAGGGGCTAGGCACAGATACGCAGTATTTT

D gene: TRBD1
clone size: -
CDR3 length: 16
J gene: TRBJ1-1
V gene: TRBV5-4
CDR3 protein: CASSPKTGTVNTEAFF
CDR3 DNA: TGTGCCAGCAGCCCCAAAACCGGGACAGTAAACACTGAAGCTTTCTTT

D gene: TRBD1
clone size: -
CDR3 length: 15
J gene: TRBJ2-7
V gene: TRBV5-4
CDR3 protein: CASSQPGTGVHEQYF
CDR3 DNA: TGTGCCAGCAGCCAACCCGGGACAGGGGTTCACGAGCAGTACTTC

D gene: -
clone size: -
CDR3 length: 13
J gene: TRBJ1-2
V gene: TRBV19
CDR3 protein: CASSITGTYGYTF
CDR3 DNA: TGTGCCAGTAGTATTACAGGGACCTATGGCTACACCTTC

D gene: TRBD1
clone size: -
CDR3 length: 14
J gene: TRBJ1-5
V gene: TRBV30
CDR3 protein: CAWSGQGVGQPQHF
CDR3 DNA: TGTGCCTGGAGTGGTCAGGGGGTCGGTCAGCCCCAGCATTTT

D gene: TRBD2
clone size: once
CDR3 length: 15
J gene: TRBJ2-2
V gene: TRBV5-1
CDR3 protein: CASSLQAGDTGELFF
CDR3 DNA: TGCGCCAGCAGCTTGCAAGCGGGGGACACCGGGGAGCTGTTTTTT

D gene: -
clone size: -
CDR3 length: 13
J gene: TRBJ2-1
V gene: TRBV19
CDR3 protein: CASMSGTGNEQFF
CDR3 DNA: TGTGCCAGTATGTCGGGAACGGGCAATGAGCAGTTCTTC

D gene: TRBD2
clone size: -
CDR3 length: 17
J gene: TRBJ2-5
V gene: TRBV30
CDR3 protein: CAWTLPWGLAGVETQYF
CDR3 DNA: TGTGCCTGGACTCTCCCCTGGGGACTAGCGGGAGTAGAGACCCAGTACTTC